These 9 T cell receptor beta chains originate from one sample sequenced in a study of T cells in localized non-small cell lung cancer. Data came from immunoSEQ multiplex PCR; TCRdb stores just in-frame clones and leaves some out. The data contain more than 8,000 clones, about 60% of them singletons. The sequences come from lymph node tissue, collected before any cancer treatment. Every receptor here comes from a male donor at least 60 years old with stage I squamous cell lung carcinoma.

The chain links TRBV25-1 to TRBJ2-2; no definite D call. Per the germline V gene, CDR1 is MGHDK and CDR2 is SYGVNS. The CDR3 consists of 12 residues. V lost 6 bases and J lost 7, with 9 bases in between. For the CDR3, the DNA is TGTGCCAGCAGGAGGAGCGTCGGGGAGCTGTTTTTT. Translation gives CASRRSVGELFF.

V usage is TRBV6-8 and J usage is TRBJ1-5; D unresolved. CDR1 MNHGY and CDR2 SAAAGT come from the germline V gene. The CDR3 spans 14 residues. V was pared by 4 bases and J by 3 bases, with 10 bases between. As DNA, the CDR3 is TGTGCCAGCAGTTTCGAGGGTCCCAATCAGCCCCAGCATTTT. Amino acids: CASSFEGPNQPQHF.

This clone was counted a few times. The chain combines TRBV6-8 with TRBJ2-1; 9 positions match TRBD2. Losses at the gene ends were 6 bases for V and 4 bases for J; bases not matched to a gene: 7. CDR1 is MNHGY and CDR2 is SAAAGT in the germline V gene. This CDR3 spans 15 amino acids. The CDR3 reads CASSNSGSGYNEQFF. CDR3 DNA: TGTGCCAGCAGCAATAGCGGGAGCGGGTACAATGAGCAGTTCTTC.

The rearrangement links TRBV12-5 to TRBJ1-2, with D uncertain. The V end lost 10 bases, the J end lost 8 bases, and 17 bases lay between the germline ends. Germline V gives CDR1 LGHNT, CDR2 FRNRAP. This CDR3 contains 12 residues. CDR3 in DNA: TGTGCTACCGGGGAGGGAGCAAGAGGCTACACCTTC. Translating it yields CATGEGARGYTF.

V gene TRBV30 combines with J gene TRBJ1-1, with D possibly TRBD1 on 6 matching bases. V was shortened by 4 bases and J by 0 bases, with 15 bases between the two germline ends. The CDR3 length is 15 residues. Germline-derived CDR1 and CDR2 are GTSNPN and SVGIG (reference sequence). The CDR3 is CAWTNNRELNTEAFF. DNA for the CDR3: TGTGCCTGGACGAACAACAGGGAGCTGAACACTGAAGCTTTCTTT. Full variable domain (remainder filled in from reference TRBV30 and TRBJ1-1): SQTIHQWPATLVQPVGSPLSLECTVEGTSNPNLYWYRQAAGRGLQLLFYSVGIGQISSEVPQNLSASRPQDRQFILSSKKLLLSDSGFYLCAWTNNRELNTEAFFGQGTRLTVV.

DNA of the CDR3: TGTGCCAGCAGTTTAGAGGTGCCCCGGGGAGGCTACACCTTC. Amino acids: CASSLEVPRGGYTF. This chain connects TRBV28 to TRBJ1-2; D gene ambiguous. This CDR3 is built from 14 residues. Trimming took 2 bases from V and 8 from J, leaving 15 bases between them. Germline V gene sequence: CDR1 MDHEN, CDR2 SYDVKM.

The genes are TRBV19 and TRBJ2-7; D gene ambiguous. CDR1 LNHDA and CDR2 SQIVND come from the germline V gene (reference sequence). V gave up 4 bases and J gave up 3 bases, with 10 bases separating them. This CDR3 is built from 13 residues. This chain's CDR3 is CASSSIKDYEQYF. In DNA form, the CDR3 reads TGTGCCAGTAGTAGTATTAAGGACTACGAGCAGTACTTC.

V usage is TRBV14 and J usage is TRBJ2-1; no reliable D call. V lost 1 base to trimming and J lost 8 bases, with 3 bases between them. The germline V gene encodes CDR1 SGHDN and CDR2 FVKESK. This CDR3 has 11 amino acids. As DNA, the CDR3 is TGTGCCAGCAGCCAAGCATATGAGCAGTTCTTC. Encoded protein: CASSQAYEQFF.

This rearrangement joins TRBV29-1 to TRBJ1-4, with TRBD1 identical over 10 bases. The V and J ends lost 6 bases and 5 bases, in that order; junction bases with no gene match: 3. Germline V gene data show CDR1 as SQVTM and CDR2 as ANQGSEA. The CDR3 has 13 amino acids. The CDR3 here is CSVPGQGNEKLFF. The CDR3 region has the DNA TGCAGCGTACCGGGACAGGGGAATGAAAAACTGTTTTTT.